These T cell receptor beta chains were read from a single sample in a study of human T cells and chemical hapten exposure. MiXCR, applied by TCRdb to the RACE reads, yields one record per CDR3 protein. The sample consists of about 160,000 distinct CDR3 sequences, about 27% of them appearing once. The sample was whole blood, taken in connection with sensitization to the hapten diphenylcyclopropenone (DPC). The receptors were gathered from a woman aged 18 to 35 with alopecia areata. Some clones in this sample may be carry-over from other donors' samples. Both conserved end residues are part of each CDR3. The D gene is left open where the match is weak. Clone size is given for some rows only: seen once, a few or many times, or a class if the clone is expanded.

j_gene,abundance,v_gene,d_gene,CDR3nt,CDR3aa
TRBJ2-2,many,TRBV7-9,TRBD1,TGTGCCACGCCGGGACGGGACAGGGGTCGCACCGGGGAGCTGTTTTTT,CATPGRDRGRTGELFF
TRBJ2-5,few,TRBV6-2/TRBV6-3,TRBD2,TGTGCCAGCGCCACCCGGAGACCAAGCGGGGATGAGACCCAGTACTTC,CASATRRPSGDETQYF
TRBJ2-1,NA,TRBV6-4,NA,TGTGCCAGCAGTATAACAGGAAGCTCCTACAATGAGCAGTTCTTC,CASSITGSSYNEQFF
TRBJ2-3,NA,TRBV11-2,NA,TGTGCCAGCAGCTTATCCGCTACGCAGTATTTT,CASSLSATQYF
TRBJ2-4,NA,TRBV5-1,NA,TGCGCCAGCAGCTTGGCAGGCCAAAGTCCAGGGAACATTCAGTACTTC,CASSLAGQSPGNIQYF
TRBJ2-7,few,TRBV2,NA,TGTGCCAGCAGTGAATTTAGCGCCACCTACGAGCAGTACTTC,CASSEFSATYEQYF
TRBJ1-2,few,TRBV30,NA,TGTGCCTGGACCTCCGGGACCGGCGGCTACACCTTC,CAWTSGTGGYTF
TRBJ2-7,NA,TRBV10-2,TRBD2,TGCGCCAGCAGCAGGACTAGTCCTGAGAACGAGCAGTACTTC,CASSRTSPENEQYF
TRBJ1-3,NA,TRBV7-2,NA,TGTGCCAGCAGCTTAGTGGGCAGGGGAACTGGAAACACCATATATTTT,CASSLVGRGTGNTIYF
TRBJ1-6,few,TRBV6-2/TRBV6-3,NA,TGTGCCAGCAGTTACGGGATGTGGAGCTCCTATAATTCACCCCTCCACTTT,CASSYGMWSSYNSPLHF
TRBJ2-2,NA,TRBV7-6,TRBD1,TGTGCCAGCAGCACCCCGACAGGGGATATGTCCGGGGAGCTGTTTTTT,CASSTPTGDMSGELFF
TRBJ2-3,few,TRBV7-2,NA,TGTGCCAGCAGCTTAGACGGCGGGGCCGCATATACGCAGTATTTT,CASSLDGGAAYTQYF
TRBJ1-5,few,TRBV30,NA,TGTGCCTGGAGTTTCGCAAGGTATAGCAATCAGCCCCAGCATTTT,CAWSFARYSNQPQHF
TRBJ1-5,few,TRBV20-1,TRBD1,TGCAGTGCGACGGACAGGGGAAAATTCGGCAATCAGCCCCAGCATTTT,CSATDRGKFGNQPQHF
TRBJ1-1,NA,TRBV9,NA,TGTGCCAGCAGCGCGGTAACTGAAGCTTTCTTT,CASSAVTEAFF
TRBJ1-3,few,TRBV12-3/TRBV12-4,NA,TGTGCCAGCAGTTTTAACGATGGAAACACCATATATTTT,CASSFNDGNTIYF
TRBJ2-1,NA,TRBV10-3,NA,TGTGCCATCAGTGCCTTTAGCGGAGGTGGGGATGAGCAGTTCTTC,CAISAFSGGGDEQFF
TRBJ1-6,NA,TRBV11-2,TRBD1,TGTGCCAGCAGCTTATCGAGGGGGCGATCCTATAATTCACCCCTCCACTTT,CASSLSRGRSYNSPLHF
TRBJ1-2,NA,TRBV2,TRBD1,TGTGCCACCCAACCGGGACAGGGGTACTATGGCTACACCTTC,CATQPGQGYYGYTF
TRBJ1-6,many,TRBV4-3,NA,TGCGCCAGCAGCCAGGCCGGGACGCATAATTCACCCCTCCACTTT,CASSQAGTHNSPLHF
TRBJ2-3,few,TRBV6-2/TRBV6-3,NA,TGTGCCTCAAAGGAAGGGGCTGATACGCAGTATTTT,CASKEGADTQYF
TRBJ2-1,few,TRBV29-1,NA,TGCAGCGTTGAAGGACAGGAGTCCTACAATGAGCAGTTCTTC,CSVEGQESYNEQFF
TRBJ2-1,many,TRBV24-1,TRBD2,TGTGCCACCAGTGGTGCCACTAGCGGGAGCTCCTACAATGAGCAGTTCTTC,CATSGATSGSSYNEQFF
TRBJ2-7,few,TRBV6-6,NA,TGTGCCAGCAGTTACTCGGCCAACTACGAGCAGTACTTC,CASSYSANYEQYF
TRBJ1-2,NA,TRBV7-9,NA,TGTGCCAGCAGCCCTGACAGCAACTATGGCTACACCTTC,CASSPDSNYGYTF
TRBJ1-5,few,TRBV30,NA,TGTGCCTGGAGTAAAGGGGGATGGTACAATCAGCCCCAGCATTTT,CAWSKGGWYNQPQHF
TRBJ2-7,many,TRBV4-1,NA,TGCGCCAGCAGCCAGGGGGCGAGCGAGCAGTACTTC,CASSQGASEQYF
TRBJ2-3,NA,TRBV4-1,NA,TGCGCCAGCAGCCAACAGGGGAACACAGATACGCAGTATTTT,CASSQQGNTDTQYF
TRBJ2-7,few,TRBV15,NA,TGTGCCACCAGCAGAGAGGGGCCCGCCTACGAGCAGTACTTC,CATSREGPAYEQYF
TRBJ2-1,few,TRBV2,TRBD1,TGTGCCACAAGACGGGACAGGGACAATGAGCAGTTCTTC,CATRRDRDNEQFF
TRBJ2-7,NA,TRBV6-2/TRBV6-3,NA,TGTGCCAGCAGTTATTCAGCGGTGCCCGAGCAGTACTTC,CASSYSAVPEQYF
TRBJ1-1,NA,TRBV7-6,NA,TGTGCCAGCAGCTTAAATACCCACACTGAAGCTTTCTTT,CASSLNTHTEAFF
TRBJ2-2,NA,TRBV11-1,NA,TGTGCCAGCAGACGGGACTCTTACACCGGGGAGCTGTTTTTT,CASRRDSYTGELFF
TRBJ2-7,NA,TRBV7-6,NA,TGTGCCAGCAGCTTAGCCCAGACAGCCTACGAGCAGTACTTC,CASSLAQTAYEQYF
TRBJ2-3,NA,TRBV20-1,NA,TGCAGTTCGAACCCGTACACAGATACGCAGTATTTT,CSSNPYTDTQYF
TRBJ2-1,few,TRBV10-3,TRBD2,TGTGCCATCAGTGACCTAGCGGGAGCGGGGGAGCAGTTCTTC,CAISDLAGAGEQFF
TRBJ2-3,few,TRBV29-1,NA,TGCAGCGTGACAGGACACACAGATACGCAGTATTTT,CSVTGHTDTQYF
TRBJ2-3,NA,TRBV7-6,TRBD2,TGTGCCAGCAGCCGGACTAGCTCGAGGGGAGATACGCAGTATTTT,CASSRTSSRGDTQYF
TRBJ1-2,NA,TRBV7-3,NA,TGTGCCAGCAGCTCCGGGGAGGGACCTAACTATGGCTACACCTTC,CASSSGEGPNYGYTF
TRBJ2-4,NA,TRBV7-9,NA,TGTGCCAGCAGCTTAATCGGCCAAGGCCGGTACTTC,CASSLIGQGRYF
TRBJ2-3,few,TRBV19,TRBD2,TGTGCCAGTAGTATAGAAGGACTAGCGGGGTTCCTCAGCACAGATACGCAGTATTTT,CASSIEGLAGFLSTDTQYF
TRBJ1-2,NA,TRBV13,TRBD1,TGTGCCAGCAGCCACCGCGCCGGGACAGGGAGTTATGGCTACACCTTC,CASSHRAGTGSYGYTF
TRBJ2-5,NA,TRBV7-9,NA,TGTGCCAGCAGCTTGGGTCGGTCGTTCGTAGAGACCCAGTACTTC,CASSLGRSFVETQYF
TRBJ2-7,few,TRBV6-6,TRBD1,TGTGCCATTTCCCGGGACAGGGGAAACGAGCAGTACTTC,CAISRDRGNEQYF
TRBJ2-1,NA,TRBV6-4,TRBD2,TGTGCCAGCAGTGATCTGGGACTAGCGACCAATGAGCAGTTCTTC,CASSDLGLATNEQFF
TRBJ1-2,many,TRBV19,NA,TGTGCCAGTAGTATCGGGGGGTCGAATGGCTACACCTTC,CASSIGGSNGYTF
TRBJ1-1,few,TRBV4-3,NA,TGCGCCAGCAGCCAAGCGGGGGTCGTAGGCACTGAAGCTTTCTTT,CASSQAGVVGTEAFF
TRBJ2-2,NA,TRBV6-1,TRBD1,TGTGCCAGCAAACAGAGGACAGGGGGGACCGGGGAGCTGTTTTTT,CASKQRTGGTGELFF
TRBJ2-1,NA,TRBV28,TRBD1,TGTGCCAGCAGCAACCCGTCAAATGGACAGGGGCGACCCTGGGAGAGGAGCCCCAATGAGCAGTTCTTC,CASSNPSNGQGRPWERSPNEQFF
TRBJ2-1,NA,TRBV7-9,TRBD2,TGTGCCAGCAGCTCGGGAACTAGCGGGGTAAATGAGCAGTTCTTC,CASSSGTSGVNEQFF
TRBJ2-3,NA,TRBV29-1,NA,TGCAGCGTTGGGAATAACGCAGATACGCAGTATTTT,CSVGNNADTQYF
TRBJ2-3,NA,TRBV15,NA,TGTGCCACCAGCAGAGACAGGGCCAGCACAGATACGCAGTATTTT,CATSRDRASTDTQYF
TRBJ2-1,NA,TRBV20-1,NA,TGCAGTGCTAGAGATCTACTAGGTGCCTACAATGAGCAGTTCTTC,CSARDLLGAYNEQFF
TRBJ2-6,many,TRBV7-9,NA,TGTGCCAGCAGACGTGATACGTCCCTCTCTGGGGCCAACGTCCTGACTTTC,CASRRDTSLSGANVLTF
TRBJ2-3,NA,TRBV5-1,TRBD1,TGCGCCAGCAGTCGGGACAGAGATACGCAGTATTTT,CASSRDRDTQYF
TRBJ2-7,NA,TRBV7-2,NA,TGTGCCAGCAGCTTAGGTCCTCTGCCCTACGAGCAGTACTTC,CASSLGPLPYEQYF
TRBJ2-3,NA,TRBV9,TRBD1,TGTGCCAGCAGCGTGGGGACAGGGAGGGCAGATACGCAGTATTTT,CASSVGTGRADTQYF
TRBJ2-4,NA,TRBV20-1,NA,TGCAGTGCTAGAACGGGATTAGCCAAAAACATTCAGTACTTC,CSARTGLAKNIQYF
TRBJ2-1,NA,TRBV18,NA,TGTGCCAGCTCAACCGAGTTTTACAATGAGCAGTTCTTC,CASSTEFYNEQFF